This T cell receptor beta chain was obtained from a study of T cell repertoires in cytomegalovirus infection. This clonotype was seen at least ten times. What it binds is unknown. TCRdb re-called the reads through MiXCR, storing one row per CDR3 protein. Of hundreds of thousands of distinct CDR3 sequences listed, 30% to 40% are singletons. The sample in question was cultured CD8+ T cells from PBMCs, obtained from culture after CMV antigen stimulation. The TCR comes from a human donor in good health (CMV status not recorded). Some clones in this sample may be carry-over from other donors' samples.

CDR3: CASSLWDILFGYTF. CDR3 DNA: TGTGCCAGCAGCTTGTGGGACATTCTCTTTGGCTACACCTTC. V is TRBV5-6 and J is TRBJ1-2; maybe TRBD1 (6 bases). V shed 1 base and J shed 7 bases, with 14 bases lying between them. CDR1 is SGHDT, CDR2 YYEEEE, per germline. The CDR3 runs 14 residues.